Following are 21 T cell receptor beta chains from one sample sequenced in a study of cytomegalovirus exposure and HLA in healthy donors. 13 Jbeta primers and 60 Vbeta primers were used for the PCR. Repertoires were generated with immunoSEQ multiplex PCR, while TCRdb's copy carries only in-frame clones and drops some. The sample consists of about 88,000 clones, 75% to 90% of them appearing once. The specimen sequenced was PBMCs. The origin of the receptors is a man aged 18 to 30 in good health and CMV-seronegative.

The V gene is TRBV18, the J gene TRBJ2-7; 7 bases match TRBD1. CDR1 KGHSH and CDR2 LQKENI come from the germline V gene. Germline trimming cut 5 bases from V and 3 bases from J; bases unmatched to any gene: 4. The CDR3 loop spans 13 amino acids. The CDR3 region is CASSTGQNYEQYF. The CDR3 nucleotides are TGTGCCAGCTCAACGGGACAGAACTACGAGCAGTACTTC.

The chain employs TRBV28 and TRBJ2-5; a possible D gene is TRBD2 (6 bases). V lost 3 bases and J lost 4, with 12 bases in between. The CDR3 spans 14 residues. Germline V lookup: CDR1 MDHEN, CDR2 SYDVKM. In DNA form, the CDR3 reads TGTGCCAGCAGTTTTCACGGGGGACGAGAGACCCAGTACTTC. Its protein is CASSFHGGRETQYF.

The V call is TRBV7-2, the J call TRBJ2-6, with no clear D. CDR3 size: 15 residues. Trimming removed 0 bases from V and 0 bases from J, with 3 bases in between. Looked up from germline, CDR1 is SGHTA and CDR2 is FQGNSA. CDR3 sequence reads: CASSLAGSGANVLTF. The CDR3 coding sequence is TGTGCCAGCAGCTTAGCCGGCTCTGGGGCCAACGTCCTGACTTTC.

The CDR3: CASSLVINRAGYTF. The CDR3 coding sequence is TGTGCCAGCAGCTTAGTCATTAATCGCGCTGGCTACACCTTC. The V gene is TRBV7-9, the J gene TRBJ1-2; no clear D gene. Germline V gives CDR1 SEHNR, CDR2 FQNEAQ (reference sequence). The CDR3 loop spans 14 amino acids. V was pared by 1 base and J by 7 bases, with 13 bases between. Based on the CDR3 plus reference TRBV7-9 and TRBJ1-2, the full variable domain is DTGVSQNPRHKITKRGQNVTFRCDPISEHNRLYWYRQTLGQGPEFLTYFQNEAQLEKSRLLSDRFSAERPKGSFSTLEIQRTEQGDSAMYLCASSLVINRAGYTFGSGTRLTVV.

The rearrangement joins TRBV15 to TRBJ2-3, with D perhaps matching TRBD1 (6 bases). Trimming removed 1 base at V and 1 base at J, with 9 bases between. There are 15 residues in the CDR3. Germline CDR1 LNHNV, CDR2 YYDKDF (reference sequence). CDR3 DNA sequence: TGTGCCACCAGCAGAGGGGACACAGGCACAGATACGCAGTATTTT. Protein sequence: CATSRGDTGTDTQYF.

CDR3 in amino acids: CATSRDIETQYF. DNA of the CDR3: TGTGCCACCAGCAGAGATATAGAGACCCAGTACTTC. The chain has TRBV15 and TRBJ2-5; D unresolved. This CDR3 contains 12 residues. V lost 0 bases to trimming and J lost 4 bases, with 3 bases between them. Germline values: CDR1 LNHNV, CDR2 YYDKDF (reference sequence).

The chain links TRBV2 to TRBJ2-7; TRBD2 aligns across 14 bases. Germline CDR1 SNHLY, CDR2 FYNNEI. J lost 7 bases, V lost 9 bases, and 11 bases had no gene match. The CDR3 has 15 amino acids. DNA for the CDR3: TGTGCCAGTAATACGGGACTAGCGGGAGTTAGGGAGCAGTACTTC. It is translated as CASNTGLAGVREQYF.

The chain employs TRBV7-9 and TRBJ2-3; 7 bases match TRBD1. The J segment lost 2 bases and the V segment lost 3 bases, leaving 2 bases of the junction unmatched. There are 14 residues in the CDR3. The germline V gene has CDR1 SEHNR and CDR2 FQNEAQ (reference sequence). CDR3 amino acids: CASSFQGVTDTQYF. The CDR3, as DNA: TGTGCCAGCAGCTTTCAGGGGGTCACAGATACGCAGTATTTT. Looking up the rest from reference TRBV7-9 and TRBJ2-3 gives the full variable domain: DTGVSQNPRHKITKRGQNVTFRCDPISEHNRLYWYRQTLGQGPEFLTYFQNEAQLEKSRLLSDRFSAERPKGSFSTLEIQRTEQGDSAMYLCASSFQGVTDTQYFGPGTRLTVL.

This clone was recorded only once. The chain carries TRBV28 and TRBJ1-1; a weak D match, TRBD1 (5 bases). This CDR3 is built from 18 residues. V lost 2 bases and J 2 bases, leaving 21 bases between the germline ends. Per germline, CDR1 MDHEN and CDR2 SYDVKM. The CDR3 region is CASSLLPPMGGGNTEAFF. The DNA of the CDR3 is TGTGCCAGCAGTTTACTCCCCCCCATGGGCGGGGGAAACACTGAAGCTTTCTTT.

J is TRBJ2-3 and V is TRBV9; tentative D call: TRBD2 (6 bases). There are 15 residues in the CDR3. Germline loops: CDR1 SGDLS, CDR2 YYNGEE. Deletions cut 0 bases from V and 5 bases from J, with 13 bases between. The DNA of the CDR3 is TGTGCCAGCAGCGTAGGGGTAGCAGCGGGAGATACGCAGTATTTT. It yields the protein CASSVGVAAGDTQYF.

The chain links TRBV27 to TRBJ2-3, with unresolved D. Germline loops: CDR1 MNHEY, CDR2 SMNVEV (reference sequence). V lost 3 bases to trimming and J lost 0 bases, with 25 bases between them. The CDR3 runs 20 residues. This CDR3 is CASSFPHQSPVPSSTDTQYF. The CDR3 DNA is TGTGCCAGCAGTTTCCCCCACCAGTCACCCGTCCCCTCTAGCACAGATACGCAGTATTTT.

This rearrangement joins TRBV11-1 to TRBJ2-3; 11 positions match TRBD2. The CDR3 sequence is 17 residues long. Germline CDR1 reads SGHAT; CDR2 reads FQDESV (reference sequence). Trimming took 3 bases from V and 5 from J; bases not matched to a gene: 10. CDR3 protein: CASSFGLAGGYKDTQYF. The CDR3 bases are TGTGCCAGCAGCTTTGGGCTAGCGGGAGGATATAAAGATACGCAGTATTTT. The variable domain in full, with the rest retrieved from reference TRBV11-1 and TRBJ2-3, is EAEVAQSPRYKITEKSQAVAFWCDPISGHATLYWYRQILGQGPELLVQFQDESVVDDSQLPKDRFSAERLKGVDSTLKIQPAELGDSAMYLCASSFGLAGGYKDTQYFGPGTRLTVL.

The CDR3: CASSPNRGSNQPQHF. DNA for the CDR3: TGTGCCAGTTCTCCGAACAGGGGCAGCAATCAGCCCCAGCATTTT. The rearrangement uses TRBV2 and TRBJ1-5, with TRBD1 matching over 7 bases. V was clipped by 9 bases and J by 1 base; unmatched bases: 9. Per the germline V gene, CDR1 is SNHLY and CDR2 is FYNNEI. CDR3 length equals 15 residues.

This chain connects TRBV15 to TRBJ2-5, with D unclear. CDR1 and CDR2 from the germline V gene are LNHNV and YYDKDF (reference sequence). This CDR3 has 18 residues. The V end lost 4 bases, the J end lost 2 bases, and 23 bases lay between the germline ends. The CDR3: CATSIRPLSMNRQETQYF. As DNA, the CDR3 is TGTGCCACCAGCATCCGCCCCCTCTCTATGAACCGGCAAGAGACCCAGTACTTC.

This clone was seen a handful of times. The DNA of the CDR3 is TGTGCCAGCATGCCGGGACCCCAGGGGGATGAGCAGTTCTTC. Protein: CASMPGPQGDEQFF. This chain connects TRBV28 to TRBJ2-1; TRBD1 agrees at 7 bases. The J segment lost 8 bases and the V segment lost 7 bases, leaving 11 bases of the junction unmatched. CDR3 length: 14 amino acids. Germline loops: CDR1 MDHEN, CDR2 SYDVKM.

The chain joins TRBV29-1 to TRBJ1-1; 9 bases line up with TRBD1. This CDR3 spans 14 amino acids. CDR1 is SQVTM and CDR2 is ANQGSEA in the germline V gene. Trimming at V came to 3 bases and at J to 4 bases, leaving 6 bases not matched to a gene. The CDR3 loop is CSVDPGQGITEAFF. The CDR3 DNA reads TGCAGCGTTGACCCGGGACAGGGAATCACTGAAGCTTTCTTT.

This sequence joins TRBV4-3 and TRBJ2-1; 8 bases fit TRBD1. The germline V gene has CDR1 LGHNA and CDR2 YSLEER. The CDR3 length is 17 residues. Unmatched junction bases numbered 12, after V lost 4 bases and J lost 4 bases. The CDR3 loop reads CASSLNPGTGEYNEQFF. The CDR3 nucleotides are TGCGCCAGCAGCCTAAACCCCGGGACAGGCGAGTACAATGAGCAGTTCTTC.

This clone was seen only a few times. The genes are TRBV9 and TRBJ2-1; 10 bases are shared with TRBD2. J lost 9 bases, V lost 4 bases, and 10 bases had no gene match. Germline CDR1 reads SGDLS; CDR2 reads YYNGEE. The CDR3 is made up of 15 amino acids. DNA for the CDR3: TGTGCCAGCAGCCCCGAGGGGGCTAGCGGGAGTGAGCAGTTCTTC. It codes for CASSPEGASGSEQFF.

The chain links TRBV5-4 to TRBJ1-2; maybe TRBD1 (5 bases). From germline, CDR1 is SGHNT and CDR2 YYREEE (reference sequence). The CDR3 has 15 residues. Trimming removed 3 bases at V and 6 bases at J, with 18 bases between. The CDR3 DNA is TGTGCCAGCAGCTCCCCGGGGGAGTTTGGTAATGGCTACACCTTC. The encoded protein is CASSSPGEFGNGYTF.

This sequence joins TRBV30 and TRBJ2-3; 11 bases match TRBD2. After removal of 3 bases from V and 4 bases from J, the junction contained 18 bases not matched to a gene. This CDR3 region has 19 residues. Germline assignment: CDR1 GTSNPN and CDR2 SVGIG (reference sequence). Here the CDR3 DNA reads TGTGCCTGGAGCCTAATTAGCGGGAGGGCTTCGAGGCGCCCAGATACGCAGTATTTT. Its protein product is CAWSLISGRASRRPDTQYF.

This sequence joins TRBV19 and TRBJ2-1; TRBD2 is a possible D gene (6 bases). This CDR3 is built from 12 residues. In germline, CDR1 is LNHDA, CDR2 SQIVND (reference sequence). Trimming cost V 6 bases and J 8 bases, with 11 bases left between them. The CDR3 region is CASSGGVHEQFF. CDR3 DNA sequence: TGTGCCAGTAGCGGGGGTGTCCATGAGCAGTTCTTC.